Sequencing of this TCR beta chain was carried out in a study of cytomegalovirus exposure and HLA in healthy donors. Donors counted as nominally healthy when sampled, yet unrecorded immune exposures were likely. This PCR relied on a set of 60 Vbeta primers and 13 Jbeta primers. Clones were sequenced by immunoSEQ multiplex PCR, and TCRdb holds only the in-frame ones, with some missing. The data show 160,000 or so clones, with around 73% seen just once and about 1.3% held by the top ten. This clone has just a few counts. The V end lost 5 bases, the J end lost 1 base, and 6 bases lay between the germline ends. Germline CDR1 is MNHEY and CDR2 is SMNVEV (reference sequence). The CDR3 is made up of 12 amino acids.

This TCR came from a male donor in good health and CMV-seronegative. Source material: PBMCs. The chain carries TRBV27 and TRBJ2-7, with a tentative D call TRBD1 (6 bases). The CDR3 coding sequence is TGTGCCAGCAGTACAGGGTCCTACGAGCAGTACTTC. Its translation: CASSTGSYEQYF.